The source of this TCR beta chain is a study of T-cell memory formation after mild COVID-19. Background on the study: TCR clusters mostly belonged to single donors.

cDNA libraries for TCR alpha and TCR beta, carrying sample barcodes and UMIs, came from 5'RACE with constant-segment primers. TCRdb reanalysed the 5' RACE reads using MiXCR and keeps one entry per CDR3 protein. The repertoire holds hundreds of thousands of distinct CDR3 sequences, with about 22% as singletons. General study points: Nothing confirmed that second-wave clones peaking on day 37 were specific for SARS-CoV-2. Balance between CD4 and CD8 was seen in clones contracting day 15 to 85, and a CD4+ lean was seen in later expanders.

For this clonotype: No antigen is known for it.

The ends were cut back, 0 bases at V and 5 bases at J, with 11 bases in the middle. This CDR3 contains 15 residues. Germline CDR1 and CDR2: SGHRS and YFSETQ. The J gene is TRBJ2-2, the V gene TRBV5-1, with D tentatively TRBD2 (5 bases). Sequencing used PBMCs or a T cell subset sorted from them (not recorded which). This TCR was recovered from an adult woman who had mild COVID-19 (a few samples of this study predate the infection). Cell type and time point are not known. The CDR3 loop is CASSLVFGETGELFF. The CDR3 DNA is TGCGCCAGCAGCTTGGTTTTCGGGGAAACCGGGGAGCTGTTTTTT.